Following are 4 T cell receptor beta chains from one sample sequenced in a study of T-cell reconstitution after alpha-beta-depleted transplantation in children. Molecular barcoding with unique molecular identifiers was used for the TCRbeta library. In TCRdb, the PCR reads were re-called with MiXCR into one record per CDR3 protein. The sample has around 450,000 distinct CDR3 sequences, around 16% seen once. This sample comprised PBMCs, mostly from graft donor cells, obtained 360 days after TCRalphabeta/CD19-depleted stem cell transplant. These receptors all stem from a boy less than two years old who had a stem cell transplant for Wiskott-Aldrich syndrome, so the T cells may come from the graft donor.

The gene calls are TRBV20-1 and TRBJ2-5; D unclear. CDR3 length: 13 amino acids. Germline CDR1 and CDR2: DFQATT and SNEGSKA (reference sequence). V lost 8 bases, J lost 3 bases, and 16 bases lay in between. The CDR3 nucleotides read TGCAGTTCTTATTACCGGGCCAAAGAGACCCAGTACTTC. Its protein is CSSYYRAKETQYF.

DNA for the CDR3: TGTGCCAGCAGCGTCTCCCTCGGACAGGGGCCGTACGAGCAGTACTTC. Translation: CASSVSLGQGPYEQYF. The chain employs TRBV9 and TRBJ2-7; 9 nucleotides match TRBD1. This CDR3 contains 16 residues. J was trimmed by 4 bases and V by 2 bases; bases with no gene match: 10. Germline V gene lookup returns CDR1 SGDLS and CDR2 YYNGEE.

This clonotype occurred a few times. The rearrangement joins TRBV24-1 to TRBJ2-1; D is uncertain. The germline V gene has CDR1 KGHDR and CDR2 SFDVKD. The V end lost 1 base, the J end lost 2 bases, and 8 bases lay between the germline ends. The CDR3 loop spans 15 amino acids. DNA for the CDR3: TGTGCCACCAGTGATTTTGCGGACGCCTACAATGAGCAGTTCTTC. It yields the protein CATSDFADAYNEQFF.

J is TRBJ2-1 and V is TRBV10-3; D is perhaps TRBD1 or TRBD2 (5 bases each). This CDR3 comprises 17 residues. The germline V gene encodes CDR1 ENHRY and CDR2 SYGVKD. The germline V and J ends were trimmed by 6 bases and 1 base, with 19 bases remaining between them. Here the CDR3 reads CAISVTPGPPSYNEQFF. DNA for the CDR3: TGTGCCATCAGCGTTACGCCGGGACCCCCTTCCTACAATGAGCAGTTCTTC.